The clone carrying this T cell receptor beta chain was seen many times. Its antigen is unknown. The sample belongs to a study of T cell repertoires in cytomegalovirus infection. Study context: Signatures in public TCR beta sequences pointed to both CMV infection and matching HLA type. Study-wide results and limits: The response measured ex vivo was dominated by TCR beta clonotypes (HLA-C-restricted and CMV-specific). Based on cumulative public TCR beta family frequency, carriers of CMV plus the relevant HLA were identified.

TCRdb processed the reads anew with MiXCR; each CDR3 protein has one entry. The sample includes 450,000 to 550,000 distinct CDR3 sequences, 16% seen only once; the top ten take about 24%. V gave up 5 bases and J gave up 1 base; unmatched junction bases: 7. This CDR3 has 16 residues. CDR1 and CDR2 (germline): MNHNS, SASEGT. The receptor was isolated from a human donor in good health (CMV status not recorded). Some clones in this sample may be carry-over from other donors' samples. Sequencing used CD8+ T cells from PBMCs. The chain carries TRBV6-1 and TRBJ2-3; 9 nucleotides agree with TRBD1. CDR3 sequence reads: CASSLRGQGGTDTQYF. As DNA, the CDR3 is TGTGCCAGCAGTCTACGGGGACAGGGAGGCACAGATACGCAGTATTTT.